What follows are 8 T cell receptor beta chains derived from one specimen sequenced in a study of T cells in Graves' hyperthyroidism and ophthalmopathy. There were TCR beta CDR3 regions amplified from RNA transcripts. Researchers ran a first-round RT-PCR on the TCR CDR3 using the HTBI primer set. One entry per CDR3 protein, called by TCRdb with MiXCR from the multiplex PCR reads. This table holds fewer than 750,000 distinct CDR3 sequences, 13% to 15% found once. Sequencing was performed on blood. The receptors originated from a woman aged 45-60 years with Graves' ophthalmopathy.

This clonotype was observed at least ten times. This chain connects TRBV24-1 to TRBJ2-2; TRBD1 agrees at 7 bases. Germline V gene sequence: CDR1 KGHDR, CDR2 SFDVKD. The CDR3 runs to 16 residues. V shed 3 bases, J shed 2 bases, and the junction held 5 bases outside the gene matches. The CDR3 sequence is CATSDPGTANTGELFF. The DNA for the CDR3 is TGTGCCACCAGTGATCCCGGGACAGCCAACACCGGGGAGCTGTTTTTT.

This clonotype was seen repeatedly, ten times or more. The J gene is TRBJ1-2, the V gene TRBV30, with D possibly being TRBD1 (6 bases). This CDR3 region has 12 residues. V gave up 7 bases and J gave up 8 bases, with 17 bases separating them. Germline CDR1 reads GTSNPN; CDR2 reads SVGIG (reference sequence). CDR3 sequence reads: CALNRDKLGYTF. The CDR3 DNA follows: TGTGCCTTAAACCGGGACAAGCTCGGCTACACCTTC.

This clonotype was observed at least ten times. CDR3 loop: CASSLSSVYEQYF. The DNA of the CDR3 is TGTGCCAGCAGCTTAAGTAGTGTCTACGAGCAGTACTTC. V gene TRBV11-1 combines with J gene TRBJ2-7; unclear D gene. This CDR3 contains 13 residues. The ends were cut back, 2 bases at V and 3 bases at J, with 8 bases in the middle. Germline CDR1 reads SGHAT; CDR2 reads FQDESV (reference sequence).

This clonotype occurred many times. This rearrangement joins TRBV7-2 to TRBJ1-2; D is undetermined. The CDR3 runs to 14 residues. With 4 bases removed from V and 8 bases from J, the gap between germline ends came to 17 bases. Germline lookup yields CDR1 SGHTA and CDR2 FQGNSA. The CDR3, as DNA: TGTGCCAGCAGCTACGCGGGCCCCCGGGAGGGCTACACCTTC. It translates to CASSYAGPREGYTF.

This clonotype has at least ten counts. The chain links TRBV20-1 to TRBJ2-1; 16 bases map to TRBD2. The V and J ends lost 2 bases and 7 bases, in that order; junction bases with no gene match: 14. In germline, CDR1 is DFQATT, CDR2 SNEGSKA (reference sequence). The CDR3 has 19 residues. In DNA, the CDR3 is TGCAGTGCTAGACCTTCACCGGGACTAGCGGGAGGGGCAGGGAATGAGCAGTTCTTC. Protein sequence: CSARPSPGLAGGAGNEQFF.

Many counts were recorded for this clonotype. The chain uses TRBV30 and TRBJ2-1, with 10 bases that match TRBD2. V trimming: 7 bases; J trimming: 7 bases; junction bases outside the gene matches: 10. Germline CDR1 and CDR2: GTSNPN and SVGIG (reference sequence). The CDR3 is 14 residues long. CDR3 in DNA: TGTGCCTTGTCGGGGGAGCGGGAGGGGAATGAGCAGTTCTTC. This gives the protein CALSGEREGNEQFF. Full variable domain (remainder filled in from reference TRBV30 and TRBJ2-1): SQTIHQWPATLVQPVGSPLSLECTVEGTSNPNLYWYRQAAGRGLQLLFYSVGIGQISSEVPQNLSASRPQDRQFILSSKKLLLSDSGFYLCALSGEREGNEQFFGPGTRLTVL.

The V call is TRBV12-3 or TRBV12-4, the J call TRBJ1-5; TRBD1 is a possible D gene (6 bases). This CDR3 spans 15 amino acids. V lost 5 bases and J 0 bases, leaving 11 bases between the germline ends. CDR3 protein: CASSDGTYSNQPQHF. The DNA for the CDR3 is TGTGCCAGCAGTGACGGGACATATAGCAATCAGCCCCAGCATTTT.

This clonotype was seen more than once but under ten times. This chain connects TRBV29-1 to TRBJ1-1; no reliable D call. V lost 7 bases, J lost 7 bases, and 10 bases lay in between. The germline V gene has CDR1 SQVTM and CDR2 ANQGSEA. This CDR3 is 10 amino acids long. CDR3 in amino acids: CSAVTFEAFF. The CDR3 DNA reads as TGCAGCGCCGTGACTTTTGAAGCTTTCTTT.